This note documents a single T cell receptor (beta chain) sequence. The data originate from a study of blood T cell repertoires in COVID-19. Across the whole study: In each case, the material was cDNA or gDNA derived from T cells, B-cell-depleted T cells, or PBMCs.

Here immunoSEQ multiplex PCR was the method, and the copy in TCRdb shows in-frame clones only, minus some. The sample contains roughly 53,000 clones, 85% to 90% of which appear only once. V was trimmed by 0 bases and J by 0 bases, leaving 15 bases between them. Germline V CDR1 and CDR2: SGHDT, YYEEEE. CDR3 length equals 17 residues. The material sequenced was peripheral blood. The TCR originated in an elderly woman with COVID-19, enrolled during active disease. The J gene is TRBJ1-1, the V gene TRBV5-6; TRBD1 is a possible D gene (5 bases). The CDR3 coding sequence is TGTGCCAGCAGCTTGGCCGGACACCGTAACTTGAACACTGAAGCTTTCTTT. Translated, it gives CASSLAGHRNLNTEAFF.